One sample yielded the 32 T cell receptor beta chains listed below, sequenced in a study of blood T cell repertoires in COVID-19. The protocol was immunoSEQ multiplex PCR, while the TCRdb copy is restricted to in-frame clones and leaves out a portion. The sample lists 300,000 or so clones, roughly 88% occurring once. Sequenced: peripheral blood. Receptor source: a woman aged 30 to 39 who had recovered from COVID-19.

The chain recombines TRBV3-1 (or the pseudogene TRBV3-2) with TRBJ2-5, with a possible D match to TRBD2 (6 bases). The CDR3 spans 15 residues. Trimming left V 2 bases short and J 2 bases short, with 12 bases between. Germline lookup yields CDR1 LGHDT and CDR2 YNNKEL (reference sequence). CDR3: CASSQLGAGQETQYF. In DNA form, the CDR3 reads TGTGCCAGCAGCCAACTCGGCGCGGGGCAAGAGACCCAGTACTTC.

This chain uses TRBV21-1 with TRBJ1-1. TRBV21-1 is a known pseudogene. The CDR3 consists of 16 residues. This CDR3 is CASSKGRIPGGTEAFF. Written as DNA, the CDR3 is TGTGCCAGCAGCAAAGGACGCATCCCCGGGGGCACTGAAGCTTTCTTT.

This chain connects TRBV9 to TRBJ2-1; 10 bases align to TRBD2. The length of the CDR3 is 18 residues. Germline V gene data show CDR1 as SGDLS and CDR2 as YYNGEE. The V segment lost 0 bases and the J segment 1 base; nucleotides outside the gene matches: 7. CDR3 amino acids: CASSVAPSGGLSYNEQFF. As DNA, the CDR3 is TGTGCCAGCAGCGTAGCGCCTAGCGGGGGCCTATCCTACAATGAGCAGTTCTTC. Full variable domain (rest looked up from reference TRBV9 and TRBJ2-1): DSGVTQTPKHLITATGQRVTLRCSPRSGDLSVYWYQQSLDQGLQFLIQYYNGEERAKGNILERFSAQQFPDLHSELNLSSLELGDSALYFCASSVAPSGGLSYNEQFFGPGTRLTVL.

The rearrangement joins TRBV5-1 to TRBJ2-7; 9 bases line up with TRBD1. J gave up 1 base and V 0 bases, and 2 bases lay outside the gene matches. Per germline, CDR1 SGHRS and CDR2 YFSETQ. CDR3 length equals 15 residues. The CDR3 coding sequence is TGCGCCAGCAGCTTGGGACAGGGGGGTTCCTACGAGCAGTACTTC. The encoded protein is CASSLGQGGSYEQYF.

The V and J genes are TRBV2 and TRBJ1-5, with 7 bases that match TRBD1. V lost 8 bases to trimming and J lost 4 bases; unmatched junction nucleotides: 5. CDR1 is SNHLY and CDR2 is FYNNEI in the germline V gene. The CDR3 loop spans 13 amino acids. The CDR3 is CASSGQPNQPQHF. The CDR3 DNA follows: TGTGCCAGCTCGGGACAGCCAAATCAGCCCCAGCATTTT.

The V gene is TRBV29-1, the J gene TRBJ2-2; TRBD1 agrees at 9 bases. The ends lost 5 bases at V and 6 bases at J; junction bases unmatched: 7. The CDR3 covers 14 residues. Germline V gene sequence: CDR1 SQVTM, CDR2 ANQGSEA. The CDR3 DNA follows: TGCAGCGTTTATCCGGGACAGGGTTCCGGGGAGCTGTTTTTT. It is translated as CSVYPGQGSGELFF.

The chain combines TRBV28 with TRBJ2-7; D is perhaps TRBD2 (5 bases). CDR1 is MDHEN, CDR2 SYDVKM, per germline. This CDR3 has 13 residues. V dropped 4 bases and J dropped 3 bases, with 10 bases sitting between them. CDR3 region: CASSWAGGYEQYF. The CDR3 DNA follows: TGTGCCAGCAGTTGGGCCGGAGGCTACGAGCAGTACTTC.

This chain links TRBV2 with TRBJ2-7, with 8 bases fitting TRBD2. J gave up 0 bases and V 2 bases, and 6 bases lay outside the gene matches. Germline CDR1 is SNHLY and CDR2 is FYNNEI. The CDR3 extends over 16 amino acids. CDR3 coding DNA: TGTGCCAGCAGTGAATATAAGCGGGGGAGCTCCTACGAGCAGTACTTC. It translates to CASSEYKRGSSYEQYF. The variable domain in full, with the rest retrieved from reference TRBV2 and TRBJ2-7, is EPEVTQTPSHQVTQMGQEVILRCVPISNHLYFYWYRQILGQKVEFLVSFYNNEISEKSEIFDDQFSVERPDGSNFTLKIRSTKLEDSAMYFCASSEYKRGSSYEQYFGPGTRLTVT.

The chain has TRBV15 and TRBJ2-1; possibly TRBD1 for D (5 bases). Deletions cut 8 bases from V and 2 bases from J, with 10 bases between. Germline CDR1 is LNHNV and CDR2 is YYDKDF (reference sequence). The CDR3 totals 13 residues. Here the CDR3 DNA reads TGTGCCACCGACAGTTCGGCCTACAATGAGCAGTTCTTC. It yields the protein CATDSSAYNEQFF.

This sequence joins TRBV19 and TRBJ1-1; D is unresolved. V lost 7 bases and J 0 bases, leaving 12 bases between the germline ends. The CDR3 is 14 residues long. Per germline, CDR1 LNHDA and CDR2 SQIVND (reference sequence). CDR3 residues: CASISGDMNTEAFF. CDR3 DNA: TGTGCCAGTATTTCCGGGGATATGAACACTGAAGCTTTCTTT.

The CDR3 DNA reads TGTGCCAGCAGCTCAAACCGGGACACTGAAGCTTTCTTT. Translating gives CASSSNRDTEAFF. The V call is TRBV7-9, the J call TRBJ1-1; D uncertain. The CDR3 totals 13 residues. Germline V gene sequence: CDR1 SEHNR, CDR2 FQNEAQ (reference sequence). V dropped 4 bases and J dropped 3 bases, with 9 bases sitting between them.

The chain uses TRBV5-5 and TRBJ1-1; 12 positions match TRBD1. Germline-derived CDR1 and CDR2 are SGHKS and YYEKEE (reference sequence). Germline trimming cut 4 bases from V and 7 bases from J; bases unmatched to any gene: 5. CDR3 length equals 14 residues. The CDR3 bases are TGTGCCAGCAGCCTGGGACAGGGGGCGGGTGAAGCTTTCTTT. The encoded protein is CASSLGQGAGEAFF.

V usage is TRBV13 and J usage is TRBJ1-1, with 7 bases matching TRBD1. CDR1 is PRHDT and CDR2 is FYEKMQ in the germline V gene (reference sequence). The CDR3 extends over 16 amino acids. Losses at the gene ends were 1 base for V and 7 bases for J; bases not matched to a gene: 12. This CDR3 is CASSLEQGTRPVEAFF. CDR3 DNA sequence: TGTGCCAGCAGCTTAGAACAGGGGACCCGACCGGTTGAAGCTTTCTTT.

V is TRBV19 and J is TRBJ1-6; weak D call: TRBD1 (5 bases). This CDR3 has 12 residues. Germline loops: CDR1 LNHDA, CDR2 SQIVND (reference sequence). The V end was cut by 7 bases, the J end by 7 bases, with 8 bases between. CDR3 nucleotides: TGTGCCAGTAAAGCAGGGAATTCACCCCTCCACTTT. Translated: CASKAGNSPLHF.

The V call is TRBV5-4, the J call TRBJ1-6; D is uncertain. Germline V CDR1 and CDR2: SGHNT, YYREEE (reference sequence). This CDR3 is 16 amino acids long. The V end was cut by 3 bases, the J end by 4 bases, with 14 bases between. The CDR3 is CASSSTAGGYNSPLHF. The CDR3 DNA reads TGTGCCAGCAGCTCGACTGCGGGCGGGTATAATTCACCCCTCCACTTT.

Note on this clone: Different DNA sequences within this sample yield the same CDR3. The V call is TRBV5-4, the J call TRBJ1-5, with no clear D. Deletions cut 0 bases from V and 6 bases from J, with 4 bases between. The CDR3 runs to 12 residues. Germline lookup yields CDR1 SGHNT and CDR2 YYREEE (reference sequence). The CDR3 DNA reads TGTGCCAGCAGCTTGGACAGTCAGCCCCAGCATTTT. It codes for CASSLDSQPQHF.

The chain couples TRBV28 to TRBJ1-6; possibly TRBD1 for D (5 bases). Germline assignment: CDR1 MDHEN and CDR2 SYDVKM. This CDR3 comprises 16 residues. Trimming shortened V by 1 base and J by 1 base, and 8 bases separated the two germline ends. Written as DNA, the CDR3 is TGTGCCAGCAGTTTATCAGGGTCTTCCTATAATTCACCCCTCCACTTT. Its protein product is CASSLSGSSYNSPLHF. The full variable domain, its missing parts supplied by reference TRBV28 and TRBJ1-6, is DVKVTQSSRYLVKRTGEKVFLECVQDMDHENMFWYRQDPGLGLRLIYFSYDVKMKEKGDIPEGYSVSREKKERFSLILESASTNQTSMYLCASSLSGSSYNSPLHFGNGTRLTVT.

This sequence joins TRBV9 and TRBJ1-5; 7 nucleotides match TRBD1. CDR3 length: 15 amino acids. Germline values: CDR1 SGDLS, CDR2 YYNGEE. V shed 2 bases, J shed 5 bases, and the junction held 7 bases outside the gene matches. The CDR3 bases are TGTGCCAGCAGCGTGACGGGGGACAGACATCAGCCCCAGCATTTT. Translation: CASSVTGDRHQPQHF.

This clone appeared once. This chain uses TRBV2 with TRBJ2-5, with D tentatively TRBD2 (6 bases). The CDR3 is 13 amino acids. V shed 8 bases and J shed 7 bases, with 17 bases lying between them. Germline loops: CDR1 SNHLY, CDR2 FYNNEI. The CDR3 region is CASGEEGVGTQYF. CDR3 DNA: TGTGCCAGCGGGGAGGAGGGTGTCGGGACCCAGTACTTC.

Notes on this clone: One end of the junction fails to match germline, which may point to a read error. The V call is TRBV3-1 (or the pseudogene TRBV3-2), the J call TRBJ2-1; possibly TRBD1 for D (5 bases). Per the germline V gene, CDR1 is LGHDT and CDR2 is YNNKEL (reference sequence). The CDR3 spans 12 residues. CDR3 sequence reads: CASSQAGYEQFF. The CDR3 DNA sequence: TGTGCCAGCAGTCAAGCAGGGTATGAGCAGTTCTTC.

As for this clone: A read error is possible here, since a much larger clone lies one base away. Here the CDR3 reads CASSLVGGPYEQYF. CDR3 nucleotide sequence: TGTGCCAGCAGCTTGGTTGGGGGCCCCTACGAGCAGTACTTC. V and J are TRBV5-5 and TRBJ2-7, with TRBD1 as a possible D gene (6 bases). V was shortened by 0 bases and J by 2 bases, with 9 bases between the two germline ends. Germline loops: CDR1 SGHKS, CDR2 YYEKEE (reference sequence). This CDR3 has 14 amino acids.

This clone was detected only once. The rearrangement uses TRBV7-2 and TRBJ2-7; 7 bases align to TRBD2. The CDR3 has 16 amino acids. The trim removed 3 bases at V and 3 bases at J, leaving 11 bases unmatched. From germline, CDR1 is SGHTA and CDR2 FQGNSA. The CDR3 reads CASSLGGGGLFYEQYF. The DNA of the CDR3 is TGTGCCAGCAGCTTGGGTGGCGGGGGTTTATTCTACGAGCAGTACTTC.

The V gene is TRBV2, the J gene TRBJ1-1, with a tentative D call TRBD1 (6 bases). Germline values: CDR1 SNHLY, CDR2 FYNNEI. Between the trimmed V and J ends, which lost 8 bases and 2 bases, there was a span of 12 bases. The CDR3 is 13 amino acids. The CDR3 coding sequence is TGTGCCAGCGACGGCAGGGGCAACACTGAAGCTTTCTTT. It translates to CASDGRGNTEAFF.

V usage is TRBV10-3 and J usage is TRBJ2-5; D is perhaps TRBD2 (6 bases). The V gene lost 3 bases and the J gene lost 3 bases, with 11 bases spanning the gap. CDR1 is ENHRY and CDR2 is SYGVKD in the germline V gene. CDR3 length equals 14 residues. The DNA for the CDR3 is TGTGCCATCAGTGATGGGGGACTTGAAGAGACCCAGTACTTC. Protein sequence: CAISDGGLEETQYF.

The CDR3 loop reads CASTLTGGLRETQYF. The CDR3 DNA reads TGTGCCAGCACCCTTACAGGGGGCCTTAGAGAGACCCAGTACTTC. V gene TRBV9 combines with J gene TRBJ2-5; TRBD1 aligns across 9 bases. The junction had 10 bases not matched to a gene; V was cut back by 6 bases and J by 4 bases. The germline CDR1 and CDR2 sequences are SGDLS and YYNGEE. The CDR3 runs 15 residues. Full variable domain (outside the CDR3, taken from reference TRBV9 and TRBJ2-5): DSGVTQTPKHLITATGQRVTLRCSPRSGDLSVYWYQQSLDQGLQFLIQYYNGEERAKGNILERFSAQQFPDLHSELNLSSLELGDSALYFCASTLTGGLRETQYFGPGTRLLVL.

V and J are TRBV13 and TRBJ2-5, with TRBD1 identical over 11 bases. With 3 bases clipped from V and 5 bases from J, the junction kept 17 bases outside the gene matches. The CDR3 has 19 amino acids. Germline CDR1 and CDR2: PRHDT and FYEKMQ (reference sequence). CDR3 sequence (DNA): TGTGCCAGCAGCTTTTACCCCGGACAGGGGGCCGATGGCGTGGAGACCCAGTACTTC. Its protein product is CASSFYPGQGADGVETQYF.

This clone was counted once. V usage is TRBV7-2 and J usage is TRBJ1-3; the D is unclear. Deletions cut 2 bases from V and 0 bases from J, with 5 bases between. From germline, CDR1 is SGHTA and CDR2 FQGNSA. This CDR3 contains 14 residues. In nucleotides, the CDR3 is TGTGCCAGCAGCTTATATAGCTCTGGAAACACCATATATTTT. Translated, it gives CASSLYSSGNTIYF. Combining the CDR3 with reference TRBV7-2 and TRBJ1-3 gives the whole variable domain GAGVSQSPSNKVTEKGKDVELRCDPISGHTALYWYRQSLGQGLEFLIYFQGNSAPDKSGLPSDRFSAERTGGSVSTLTIQRTQQEDSAVYLCASSLYSSGNTIYFGEGSWLTVV.

The genes are TRBV7-3 and TRBJ2-3, with 12 bases aligning to TRBD2. V trimming: 4 bases; J trimming: 0 bases; junction bases outside the gene matches: 5. The CDR3 has 17 amino acids. Germline V lookup: CDR1 SGHTA, CDR2 FQGTGA. The CDR3: CASSWHGLAGSTDTQYF. Here the CDR3 DNA reads TGTGCCAGCAGCTGGCACGGACTAGCGGGGAGCACAGATACGCAGTATTTT.

The chain joins TRBV14 to TRBJ1-4, with D unresolved. V lost 1 base to trimming and J lost 0 bases, with 6 bases between them. Germline V lookup: CDR1 SGHDN, CDR2 FVKESK. CDR3 length equals 15 residues. The CDR3 sequence is CASSQGHATNEKLFF. The DNA of the CDR3 is TGTGCCAGCAGCCAAGGACACGCAACTAATGAAAAACTGTTTTTT.

This sequence joins TRBV7-6 and TRBJ1-2; 9 bases line up with TRBD1. Losses at the gene ends were 4 bases for V and 4 bases for J; bases not matched to a gene: 7. This CDR3 contains 15 residues. Germline V gene lookup returns CDR1 SGHVS and CDR2 FNYEAQ. The CDR3 loop is CASSSSGTGTYGYTF. CDR3 bases: TGTGCCAGCAGCTCATCCGGGACAGGGACCTATGGCTACACCTTC.

This chain connects TRBV15 to TRBJ1-1; D possibly corresponds to TRBD1 (6 bases). Germline CDR1 reads LNHNV; CDR2 reads YYDKDF (reference sequence). V was trimmed by 5 bases and J by 0 bases, leaving 13 bases between them. The CDR3 length is 15 residues. The CDR3, as DNA: TGTGCCACCAGCCCGGACAGCCTCATGAACACTGAAGCTTTCTTT. It specifies CATSPDSLMNTEAFF.

The chain combines TRBV5-1 with TRBJ1-6, with unresolved D. Trimming shortened V by 0 bases and J by 9 bases, and 13 bases separated the two germline ends. The length of the CDR3 is 15 residues. Germline loops: CDR1 SGHRS, CDR2 YFSETQ. The CDR3 sequence is CASSLESGHSSPLHF. DNA for the CDR3: TGCGCCAGCAGCTTGGAGTCAGGCCATAGTTCACCCCTCCACTTT.